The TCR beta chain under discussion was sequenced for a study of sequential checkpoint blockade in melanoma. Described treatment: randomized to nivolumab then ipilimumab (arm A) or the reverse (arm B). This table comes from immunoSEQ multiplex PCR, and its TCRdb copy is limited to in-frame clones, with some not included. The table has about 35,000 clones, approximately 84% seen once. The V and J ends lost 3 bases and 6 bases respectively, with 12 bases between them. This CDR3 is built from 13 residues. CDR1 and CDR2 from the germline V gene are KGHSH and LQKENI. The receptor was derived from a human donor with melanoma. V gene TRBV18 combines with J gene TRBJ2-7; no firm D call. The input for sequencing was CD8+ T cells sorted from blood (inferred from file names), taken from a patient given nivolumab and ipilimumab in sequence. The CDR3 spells CASSPGLLFEQYF. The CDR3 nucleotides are TGTGCCAGCTCACCGGGCCTCCTATTCGAGCAGTACTTC.